This T cell receptor (beta chain) was captured by sequencing in a study of beta chain features in type 1 diabetes. Of the isolated RNA, all was reverse transcribed, and so the sequenced material was expressed TCRB transcripts. This table comes from immunoSEQ multiplex PCR, and its TCRdb copy is limited to in-frame clones, with some not included. The sample lists around 140,000 clones, approximately 9.8% occurring once. About this clone itself: The antigen is undetermined.

Study-level findings and limits: The question of HLA type influencing TCRB rearrangement was one that remained unresolved here.

Germline CDR1 SGHRS, CDR2 YFSETQ. Trimming left V 6 bases short and J 3 bases short, with 12 bases between. The CDR3 covers 13 residues. The sequence came from a woman in her forties in good health. The chain recombines TRBV5-1 with TRBJ1-1, with D uncertain. Sequencing was carried out using central memory CD4+ T cells from blood. CDR3 coding DNA: TGCGCCAGCATTGGGAGTGAATACACTGAAGCTTTCTTT. Protein sequence: CASIGSEYTEAFF.